The rows below give T cell receptor beta chains drawn from one sample of a study of Ad26.COV2.S vaccination and SARS-CoV-2 variants. Clones were read by immunoSEQ multiplex PCR, and TCRdb kept only the in-frame ones, dropping some. In the table there are some 250,000 clones, 88% of which are singletons. Sequences were derived from peripheral blood, sampled in a trial of Ad26.COV2.S vaccine versus placebo. These receptors were obtained from a person aged 18-65 years who received the Ad26.COV2.S COVID-19 vaccine or a placebo. CDR3s include the opening cysteine and the closing phenylalanine or tryptophan. A D gene is named only where the DNA matches it firmly. Clone size, where shown, is once, few, many, or a class for clones that have expanded.

TRBJ1-1 - once TRBV19 CASSVQNTEAFF TGTGCCAGTAGTGTTCAGAACACTGAAGCTTTCTTT
TRBJ2-1 - - TRBV7-9 CASSSPPDLSSYNEQFF TGTGCCAGCAGCTCGCCCCCGGACTTGAGCTCCTACAATGAGCAGTTCTTC
TRBJ2-7 - - TRBV30 CAWSTSSYEQYF TGTGCCTGGAGTACGAGCTCCTACGAGCAGTACTTC
TRBJ1-1 - - TRBV24-1 CATSEGPGGTEAFF TGTGCCACCAGTGAAGGACCGGGCGGGACTGAAGCTTTCTTT
TRBJ1-2 - - TRBV10-3 CAISVGTLHRGYTF TGTGCCATCAGTGTCGGGACACTGCACCGAGGCTACACCTTC
TRBJ2-1 - - TRBV4-3 CASSQALNEQFF TGCGCCAGCAGCCAAGCCCTTAATGAGCAGTTCTTC
TRBJ2-6 - - TRBV4-3 CASSQGDSGANVLTF TGCGCCAGCAGCCAAGGGGACTCTGGGGCCAACGTCCTGACTTTC
TRBJ2-3 TRBD2 - TRBV7-2 CASSLGLGTDTQYF TGTGCCAGCAGCCTGGGACTAGGTACAGATACGCAGTATTTT
TRBJ2-5 TRBD2 - TRBV9 CASSVAGGQETQYF TGTGCCAGCAGCGTAGCGGGGGGACAAGAGACCCAGTACTTC
TRBJ2-3 TRBD1 - TRBV6-5 CASNLDRGPSDTQYF TGTGCCAGCAACCTAGACAGGGGGCCTTCAGATACGCAGTATTTT
TRBJ2-1 TRBD2 - TRBV5-1 CASGTSGYNEQFF TGCGCCAGTGGGACTAGCGGATACAATGAGCAGTTCTTC
TRBJ1-5 - once TRBV4-1 CASRGASNQPQHF TGCGCCAGCAGGGGGGCTAGCAATCAGCCCCAGCATTTT
TRBJ2-1 - once TRBV3-1/TRBV3-2 CASSQSELHHNEQFF TGTGCCAGCAGCCAAAGCGAACTCCACCACAATGAGCAGTTCTTC
TRBJ1-3 - once TRBV4-1 CASSRAESSGNTIYF TGCGCCAGCAGCCGGGCGGAGAGCTCTGGAAACACCATATATTTT
TRBJ2-1 - - TRBV13 CASSLGGTSSYNEQFF TGTGCCAGCAGCTTAGGGGGGACGAGCTCCTACAATGAGCAGTTCTTC
TRBJ2-7 - - TRBV5-6 CASSWGRGSYEQYF TGTGCCAGCAGCTGGGGAAGGGGCTCCTACGAGCAGTACTTC
TRBJ1-1 - - TRBV4-3 CASSQDATNTEAFF TGCGCCAGCAGCCAGGATGCCACGAACACTGAAGCTTTCTTT
TRBJ2-1 - once TRBV25-1 CASSALGEGETYNEQFF TGTGCCAGCAGTGCTCTAGGGGAGGGGGAAACCTACAATGAGCAGTTCTTC
TRBJ1-2 TRBD1 once TRBV24-1 CATSDPGQGNYGYTF TGTGCCACCAGTGACCCGGGACAGGGGAACTATGGCTACACCTTC
TRBJ1-5 TRBD1 once TRBV9 CASSTGVKGQPQHF TGTGCCAGCAGCACAGGGGTTAAGGGTCAGCCCCAGCATTTT
TRBJ1-1 - - TRBV7-6 CASSPRQGSTEAFF TGTGCCAGCAGCCCCCGGCAGGGCTCCACTGAAGCTTTCTTT
TRBJ1-2 TRBD1 - TRBV24-1 CATILRDRDYGYTF TGTGCCACCATCCTCCGGGACAGAGACTATGGCTACACCTTC
TRBJ2-3 TRBD2 - TRBV27 CASSLSLKREVTDTQYF TGTGCCAGCAGTTTAAGCCTTAAGCGGGAGGTCACAGATACGCAGTATTTT
TRBJ1-2 - - TRBV19 CASSIEHLLSGYTF TGTGCCAGTAGTATAGAACACCTTCTCAGTGGCTACACCTTC
TRBJ1-4 - - TRBV7-6 CASSLISGPNEKLFF TGTGCCAGCAGCTTGATATCAGGGCCTAATGAAAAACTGTTTTTT
TRBJ2-6 TRBD1 - TRBV7-9 CAGTGAGANVLTF TGTGCCGGCACAGGGGCCGGGGCCAACGTCCTGACTTTC
TRBJ1-1 TRBD1 - TRBV6-2/TRBV6-3 CASSWTGEAFF TGTGCCAGCAGTTGGACAGGAGAAGCTTTCTTT
TRBJ2-3 TRBD1 - TRBV9 CASSEEAAGTGSTDTQYF TGTGCCAGCAGCGAGGAAGCAGCCGGGACAGGAAGCACAGATACGCAGTATTTT
TRBJ2-1 TRBD1 - TRBV7-7 CASSLGAGGNEQFF TGTGCTAGCAGCTTAGGAGCAGGGGGCAATGAGCAGTTCTTC
TRBJ2-3 TRBD2 - TRBV19 CASSTRFVGLAGQDTQYF TGTGCCAGTAGTACAAGGTTTGTTGGGCTAGCGGGCCAGGATACGCAGTATTTT
TRBJ1-2 TRBD1 few TRBV19 CASSRWGQGTSYGYTF TGTGCCAGTAGTCGATGGGGACAGGGCACCTCCTATGGCTACACCTTC
TRBJ2-7 TRBD2 - TRBV5-1 CASSPGTSGGIYEQYF TGCGCCAGCAGCCCAGGGACTAGCGGGGGGATCTACGAGCAGTACTTC
TRBJ1-2 TRBD1 - TRBV19 CASTRDRANYGYTF TGTGCCAGTACCCGGGACAGAGCTAACTATGGCTACACCTTC
TRBJ1-4 - - TRBV30 CAWDRSGDEKLFF TGTGCCTGGGATCGATCCGGCGATGAAAAACTGTTTTTT
TRBJ2-2 TRBD1 once TRBV2 CASSEAPGRDRFGELFF TGTGCCAGCAGTGAAGCGCCTGGTAGGGACAGGTTCGGGGAGCTGTTTTTT
TRBJ2-6 - once TRBV30 CACPLQGFGANVLTF TGTGCCTGTCCTCTCCAGGGCTTTGGGGCCAACGTCCTGACTTTC
TRBJ2-5 TRBD2 once TRBV28 CASSSPLVSGIRETQYF TGTGCCAGCAGTTCCCCCCTAGTAAGCGGGATACGGGAGACCCAGTACTTC
TRBJ1-2 - - TRBV5-4 CASSLEVGGPANYGYTF TGTGCCAGCAGCTTGGAGGTTGGCGGCCCAGCAAACTATGGCTACACCTTC
TRBJ2-3 - once TRBV7-2 CASSPETGTDTQYF TGTGCCAGCAGCCCCGAGACAGGCACAGATACGCAGTATTTT
TRBJ1-1 - - TRBV30 CAWSVRAADTEAFF TGTGCCTGGAGTGTACGGGCAGCCGACACTGAAGCTTTCTTT
TRBJ2-5 - - TRBV11-1 CASSFGGTQYF TGTGCCAGCAGCTTCGGGGGGACCCAGTACTTC